Presented here are 8 T cell receptor beta chains from one specimen sequenced in a study of T cell changes during pregnancy in multiple sclerosis. Sequencing used immunoSEQ multiplex PCR; TCRdb keeps in-frame clones, though not all of them. Among fewer than 30,000 clones listed, about 88% were seen once. Sequencing used CD8+ T cells from peripheral blood mononuclear cells, obtained in the third trimester of pregnancy. Every receptor here comes from a female donor in good health, enrolled as a control in a pregnancy study.

Only a few counts were recorded for this clone. The rearrangement joins TRBV28 to TRBJ2-7; the match to TRBD2 covers 11 bases. V gave up 6 bases and J gave up 6 bases; unmatched junction bases: 13. Germline-derived CDR1 and CDR2 are MDHEN and SYDVKM. The CDR3 has 16 amino acids. CDR3 loop: CASRGLAGTTIGEQYF. The CDR3 nucleotides read TGTGCCAGCAGAGGACTAGCGGGCACCACCATCGGCGAGCAGTACTTC.

This clone was seen a handful of times. The chain couples TRBV7-9 to TRBJ2-5; TRBD1 matches 8 bases. The V and J ends lost 4 bases and 4 bases, in that order; junction bases with no gene match: 8. The CDR3 has 15 residues. Germline V gene data show CDR1 as SEHNR and CDR2 as FQNEAQ (reference sequence). CDR3 in amino acids: CASSSTGATVETQYF. In nucleotides, the CDR3 is TGTGCCAGCAGCTCGACAGGGGCGACGGTAGAGACCCAGTACTTC.

This clone was detected only a few times. The rearrangement joins TRBV2 to TRBJ2-7; weak D call: TRBD1 (5 bases). V was cut by 8 bases and J by 6 bases, with 14 bases left in between. CDR1 and CDR2 from the germline V gene are SNHLY and FYNNEI. This CDR3 is 12 amino acids long. CDR3 sequence: CASGIGVGEQYF. The CDR3 nucleotides read TGTGCCAGCGGGATAGGGGTCGGCGAGCAGTACTTC.

The chain is built from TRBV27 and TRBJ2-7; 12 bases agree with TRBD2. Looked up from germline, CDR1 is MNHEY and CDR2 is SMNVEV (reference sequence). V was clipped by 3 bases and J by 4 bases; unmatched bases: 7. The CDR3 covers 16 residues. The CDR3 protein is CASSLSSGRALYEQYF. In DNA, the CDR3 is TGTGCCAGCAGTTTGTCTAGCGGGAGGGCTCTTTACGAGCAGTACTTC.

This clone was seen a few times. The CDR3 DNA is TGCAGCGTTGAAGTGCTGGACTTACTAGCGGGGTCATACGAGCAGTACTTC. Protein: CSVEVLDLLAGSYEQYF. The rearrangement joins TRBV29-1 to TRBJ2-7, with 10 bases lining up with TRBD2. V was clipped by 1 base and J by 4 bases; unmatched bases: 13. Germline-derived CDR1 and CDR2 are SQVTM and ANQGSEA. The CDR3 contains 17 residues.

V and J are TRBV29-1 and TRBJ2-7, with 7 bases matching TRBD1. Per germline, CDR1 SQVTM and CDR2 ANQGSEA. Trimming cost V 4 bases and J 4 bases; bases outside gene matches: 10. The CDR3 is 14 residues long. CDR3 protein: CSVGRTGDIYEQYF. The CDR3 region has the DNA TGCAGCGTTGGTCGGACAGGTGATATTTACGAGCAGTACTTC.

The chain couples TRBV20-1 to TRBJ2-7; a weak D match, TRBD2 (5 bases). CDR3 length: 9 amino acids. Germline CDR1 is DFQATT and CDR2 is SNEGSKA (reference sequence). Trimming shortened V by 5 bases and J by 13 bases, and 12 bases separated the two germline ends. CDR3 sequence (DNA): TGCAGTGCTTCTAGCTCGGGTTACTTC. This sequence encodes CSASSSGYF.

The V call is TRBV29-1, the J call TRBJ2-7; TRBD1 matches at 9 bases. After removal of 7 bases from V and 7 bases from J, the junction contained 14 bases not matched to a gene. The CDR3 consists of 14 residues. Germline CDR1 and CDR2: SQVTM and ANQGSEA. The CDR3 loop reads CSAILRDRAKEQYF. CDR3 coding DNA: TGCAGCGCCATCCTCCGGGACAGGGCGAAAGAGCAGTACTTC.